Here is one TCR beta chain with its context. Its cognate antigen is unknown. The length of the CDR3 is 15 residues. Germline V gene lookup returns CDR1 SGHRS and CDR2 YFSETQ. The V gene lost 1 base and the J gene lost 5 bases, with 13 bases spanning the gap. The data stem from a study of cytomegalovirus exposure and HLA in healthy donors. On the study more broadly: In an earlier analysis, 95 million to 140 million unique TCR beta sequences were found from 150 million to 200 million T cells.

Study observations and caveats: Confirmation was obtained in vitro that a few CMV-associated chains are specific for CMV antigens. It emerged from a later analysis that several of the most significant clusters appeared to be linked to common viral pathogens.

The PCR employed 60 Vbeta primers together with 13 Jbeta primers. Sequencing was performed with immunoSEQ multiplex PCR; in TCRdb, only in-frame clones are kept and a portion is missing. Recorded for this sample: tens of thousands of clones. The TCR originated in a woman aged 25 to 39 in good health and CMV-seronegative. Sequenced input: PBMCs. The J gene is TRBJ2-1, the V gene TRBV5-1, with D maybe TRBD1 (6 bases). CDR3 protein: CASSLQGQSHNEQFF. The CDR3 DNA reads as TGCGCCAGCAGCTTGCAAGGACAGAGTCACAATGAGCAGTTCTTC. The entire variable domain, with the rest obtained from reference TRBV5-1 and TRBJ2-1, is as follows: KAGVTQTPRYLIKTRGQQVTLSCSPISGHRSVSWYQQTPGQGLQFLFEYFSETQRNKGNFPGRFSGRQFSNSRSEMNVSTLELGDSALYLCASSLQGQSHNEQFFGPGTRLTVL.